A single T cell receptor (beta chain) is shown here with its context. Its antigen is not identified. The sample is drawn from a study of identical twins. Overall study findings and caveats: Models predicted too little out-of-frame TCR alpha sharing in monozygotic twins. Zero-insertion findings could be partly confounded by invariant cells (MAIT and iNKT cells). Clonotypes of the beta chain that were abundant in cord blood carried fewer insertions (memory repertoires showed none).

TCRdb re-analysed the 5' RACE reads in MiXCR, keeping a single row per CDR3 protein. The sample records some 270,000 distinct CDR3 sequences, 6.5% to 9.5% being singletons. Germline V CDR1 and CDR2: SEHNR, FQNEAQ (reference sequence). The CDR3 sequence is 15 residues long. Trimming shortened V by 5 bases and J by 2 bases, and 15 bases separated the two germline ends. The same sample was also studied in work on yellow fever vaccine responses in identical twins.

Sequencing was performed on CD8+ T cells sorted from blood. The rearrangement joins TRBV7-9 to TRBJ2-5, with D possibly being TRBD2 (6 bases). This receptor was taken from a woman between 18 and 30 years old in good health. The CDR3 nucleotides read TGTGCCAGCAGCACCGGACTATCCCCACAAGAGACCCAGTACTTC. Its translation: CASSTGLSPQETQYF.